These T cell receptor beta chains were read from a single sample in a study of blood T cell repertoires in COVID-19. Repertoires were generated with immunoSEQ multiplex PCR, while TCRdb's copy carries only in-frame clones and drops some. In the table there are about 180,000 clones, roughly 83% of which are singletons. The sequenced material came from peripheral blood. These receptors all come from a man aged 18 to 30 with active or convalescent COVID-19. The CDR3 runs from the conserved cysteine through the conserved F or W. Clone size is stated in some rows and not others, as once, few, many or a class when expanded.

CDR3aa	abundance	v_gene	j_gene
CASSLVGGEQFF	-	TRBV5-4	TRBJ2-1
CASSYSGSSGANVLTF	-	TRBV6-2/TRBV6-3	TRBJ2-6
CAISVAGAEDTQYF	-	TRBV10-3	TRBJ2-3
CASSPRGLNNEQFF	-	TRBV6-6	TRBJ2-1
CASSLLAGDTGELFF	-	TRBV5-4	TRBJ2-2
CASSGQGARVEGYTF	-	TRBV2	TRBJ1-2
CASSLTLNTEAFF	few	TRBV27	TRBJ1-1
CASSPGGGAGYEQYF	-	TRBV4-1	TRBJ2-7
CASSLRVGNTIYF	once	TRBV6-5	TRBJ1-3
CASSRDSYYGYTF	-	TRBV5-5	TRBJ1-2
CASSYLVGGTPGELFF	-	TRBV4-1	TRBJ2-2
CASSASPGTGWSRETQYF	-	TRBV9	TRBJ2-5
CASSLHPDSFGLNTEAFF	-	TRBV6-6	TRBJ1-1
CAISEWDRVVYF	-	TRBV10-3	TRBJ1-2
CASSQGQGNSPLHF	-	TRBV6-5	TRBJ1-6
CASSLTRGGANTGELFF	-	TRBV7-9	TRBJ2-2
CASSLAREDGELFF	-	TRBV5-8	TRBJ2-2
CASSLGGQDSTPQHF	-	TRBV11-3	TRBJ1-5
CASRTPAGVEQYF	-	TRBV28	TRBJ2-7
CASSLVPGGTTDTQYF	once	TRBV7-8	TRBJ2-3
CASSLASGTGWNEQFF	-	TRBV5-1	TRBJ2-1
CASTDGQVTGELFF	-	TRBV6-5	TRBJ2-2
CASTPSVNYGYTF	-	TRBV5-6	TRBJ1-2
CASRPTEAAYEQYF	-	TRBV27	TRBJ2-7
CASKRTGYYEQYF	-	TRBV6-5	TRBJ2-7
CASSTDRDREQYF	-	TRBV12-3/TRBV12-4	TRBJ2-7
CATSGGQNTEAFF	-	TRBV15	TRBJ1-1
CASRDMDGVFNYGYTF	-	TRBV27	TRBJ1-2
CASSFYWREGPGNF	-	TRBV7-8	TRBJ2-4
CASSLRPGAREQYF	-	TRBV27	TRBJ2-7
CASSYRETQYF	-	TRBV12-3/TRBV12-4	TRBJ2-5
CASSGGPGFSNQPQHF	-	TRBV2	TRBJ1-5
CASSSPKQGISYGYTF	-	TRBV27	TRBJ1-2
CASSPGLAGVYNEQFF	-	TRBV28	TRBJ2-1
CSVRPHRSKRETQYF	-	TRBV29-1	TRBJ2-5
CASSTVPGTVSEKLFF	few	TRBV5-1	TRBJ1-4
CASSQETSGGAYEQYF	-	TRBV3-1/TRBV3-2	TRBJ2-7
CASSELPGGLSTDTQYF	-	TRBV7-8	TRBJ2-3
CATSDSQGPGANVLTF	once	TRBV24-1	TRBJ2-6
CASSPGQNSYEQYF	-	TRBV11-3	TRBJ2-7
CASSQASGRAYEQFF	-	TRBV3-1/TRBV3-2	TRBJ2-1
CASSQGLALETQYF	-	TRBV4-1	TRBJ2-5
CASSMVGRVGNEQFF	-	TRBV19	TRBJ2-1
CASSLRTSGGRSTDTQYF	-	TRBV5-1	TRBJ2-3
CASSLRQGAYNEQFF	-	TRBV5-1	TRBJ2-1
CASSVVGLPYNEQFF	few	TRBV9	TRBJ2-1
CASRRGQGPRYEQYF	-	TRBV6-5	TRBJ2-7
CASSYRTGSETQYF	-	TRBV5-6	TRBJ2-5
CASSFSQGGISPLHF	-	TRBV27	TRBJ1-6
CASSYSRVHEQYF	-	TRBV6-5	TRBJ2-7
CASSLGTSVYEQYF	-	TRBV5-4	TRBJ2-7
CASRGLDRGRNTYEQYF	-	TRBV2	TRBJ2-7
CASSSPNRGLPNYGYTF	few	TRBV27	TRBJ1-2
CASRLAGGTDTQYF	-	TRBV6-6	TRBJ2-3